Only a few counts were recorded for the clone carrying this TCR beta chain. Its specificity is not known. The data were taken from a study of T cell repertoires in cytomegalovirus infection. At the level of the study: The public TCR beta signatures pointed to both CMV infection and matching HLA type. The study, taken as a whole, reports: Based on cumulative public TCR beta family frequency, carriers of CMV plus the relevant HLA were identified. HLA-C-restricted, CMV-specific TCR beta clonotypes were dominant ex vivo.

This CDR3 is built from 14 residues. CDR1 is MNHEY, CDR2 SVGAGI, per germline. Trimming left V 0 bases short and J 4 bases short, with 8 bases between. From the reads, TCRdb called clonotypes with MiXCR, one entry per CDR3 protein. The sample includes some 240,000 distinct CDR3 sequences, over 15% of them seen just once. V and J are TRBV6-5 and TRBJ2-3; D remains ambiguous. The clonotype comes from a human donor in good health (CMV status not recorded). Some clones in this sample may be carry-over from other donors' samples. Sequencing was carried out using CD8+ T cells from PBMCs. The CDR3 sequence: CASSYSLGSDTQYF. The CDR3 region has the DNA TGTGCCAGCAGTTACTCTTTGGGGTCAGATACGCAGTATTTT.